This entry lists 8 T cell receptor beta chains sequenced from one sample in a study of molecular identifiers for immune sequencing clone quantification. In TCRdb, the PCR reads were re-called with MiXCR into one record per CDR3 protein. Of 600,000 to 650,000 distinct CDR3 sequences detected, around 20% appear once; the ten largest clones hold 0.85%. The sequenced sample was naive CD8+ T cells from blood, with Jurkat cell RNA spiked in. The subset here: FACS-sorted CD8+CD4-CCR7+CD45RA+ naive T cells. The receptor set was obtained from a human donor in good health. Some libraries in this study had Jurkat cell RNA spiked in.

This clonotype was seen more than once but under ten times. This may stem from a read error, because a much larger clone lies one nucleotide away. The chain links TRBV10-3 to TRBJ2-3; TRBD1 or TRBD2 may be the D gene (5 bases each). Germline CDR1 ENHRY, CDR2 SYGVKD. V was clipped by 4 bases and J by 3 bases, with 14 bases between them. The CDR3 is 15 amino acids. The CDR3 loop reads CAISGDGAGTDTQYF. The CDR3 bases are TGTGCCATCAGTGGAGACGGGGCCGGTACAGATACGCAGTATTTT.

This clonotype was counted at least ten times. The chain recombines TRBV5-4 with TRBJ2-7; 8 bases are a match to TRBD2. V shed 5 bases, J shed 0 bases, and the junction held 4 bases outside the gene matches. This CDR3 is built from 14 residues. Germline-derived CDR1 and CDR2 are SGHNT and YYREEE (reference sequence). In DNA form, the CDR3 reads TGTGCCAGCAGGACAGCGGGGGACTCCTACGAGCAGTACTTC. Its translation: CASRTAGDSYEQYF.

The chain joins TRBV30 to TRBJ1-2; 9 nucleotides match TRBD1. V lost 4 bases and J lost 6; bases outside the gene matches: 6. The CDR3 is 13 amino acids. CDR1 is GTSNPN and CDR2 is SVGIG in the germline V gene (reference sequence). This CDR3 is CAWKAQGANGYTF. The DNA for the CDR3 is TGTGCCTGGAAAGCACAGGGGGCCAATGGCTACACCTTC.

This clonotype has a handful of counts. The rearrangement links TRBV3-1 to TRBJ2-5, with D hard to call. The germline V gene has CDR1 LGHDT and CDR2 YNNKEL (reference sequence). The CDR3 totals 14 residues. The germline V and J ends were trimmed by 2 bases and 3 bases, with 10 bases remaining between them. The CDR3: CASSQYGLEETQYF. For the CDR3, the DNA is TGTGCCAGCAGCCAATATGGCCTGGAAGAGACCCAGTACTTC.

This clonotype was seen repeatedly, ten times or more. The gene calls are TRBV4-1 and TRBJ1-1, with D tentatively TRBD1 (6 bases). V lost 3 bases to trimming and J lost 2 bases, with 10 bases between them. The CDR3 sequence is 14 residues long. CDR1 MGHRA and CDR2 YSYEKL come from the germline V gene. CDR3 sequence: CASSQTGLNTEAFF. CDR3 bases: TGCGCCAGCAGCCAGACAGGACTAAACACTGAAGCTTTCTTT.

This clonotype occurred many times. The V gene is TRBV12-3 or TRBV12-4, the J gene TRBJ1-1; 11 bases fit TRBD1. Trimming cost V 8 bases and J 4 bases; bases outside gene matches: 6. The CDR3 is 14 amino acids. In DNA form, the CDR3 reads TGTGCCAGCTTATGGGGGACAGGGGGCACTGAAGCTTTCTTT. This encodes CASLWGTGGTEAFF.

Concerning this clonotype itself: This may come from a read error, since a much larger clone is one base off. The V gene is TRBV5-5, the J gene TRBJ2-7; D might be TRBD2 (5 bases). The CDR3 is 15 residues long. Germline V gives CDR1 SGHKS, CDR2 YYEKEE (reference sequence). V lost 0 bases and J 4 bases, leaving 14 bases between the germline ends. In nucleotides, the CDR3 is TGTGCCAGCAGCTTGGATCAGTCCGGGGTTTACGAGCAGTACTTC. Translated, it gives CASSLDQSGVYEQYF.

In this sample, this clonotype turned up once. One base away lies a much larger clone, so this may be a sequencing read error. The rearrangement joins TRBV7-9 to TRBJ1-3; D is unclear. Germline V CDR1 and CDR2: SEHNR, FQNEAQ (reference sequence). Trimming pared 8 bases from V and 2 bases from J, leaving 10 bases between. This CDR3 has 13 residues. Written as DNA, the CDR3 is TGTGCCAGCGGCCCCGTGCCTGGAAACACCATATATTTT. It specifies CASGPVPGNTIYF.